Described below is a single TCR beta chain sequence and its context. What antigen it recognizes has not been identified. Nothing much larger sits one base from this clone, and base qualities are not available. This entry belongs to a study of graft-versus-host responses after intestinal transplantation (TCRdb year 2021). Some background on the complete study: Recipients received multivisceral, liver-intestinal, or isolated intestinal transplants. All recipients received anti-thymocyte globulin induction followed by maintenance tacrolimus and steroids for about three years. Bulk TCR-beta CDR3 sequencing was used to track graft-versus-host and host-versus-graft alloreactive T cell clones in the graft, circulation and bone marrow after intestinal transplantation. To identify alloreactive clones, pre-transplant mixed lymphocyte reaction products were sequenced and then compared with unstimulated pre-transplant donor and recipient T cells. The cohort enrolled 24 intestinal transplant recipients, one of whom was a retransplant, and 3 patients without pretransplant specimens were excluded. Donor T cell macrochimerism was defined as a peak of at least 4% donor T cells among recipient peripheral blood mononuclear cells. Instead of going to the commercial service, samples from a few later patients were sequenced in-house on an Illumina MiSeq and processed with MiXCR.

Blood samples were collected up to 4 times in the first month after transplant and then at least monthly when available. What the authors observed across the whole study: High GvH to HvG T cell clonal ratios were observed in the allografts of patients with donor T cell macrochimerism. Early after transplant, peak levels of circulating GvH clones were associated with declines in HvG clones. GvH clones were detected in recipient bone marrow, and some of these GvH clones were observed earlier in ileal mucosa or blood, consistent with an intestinal mucosal origin. The conclusions were limited by the relatively low number and heterogeneity of the intestinal transplant patients.

The junction carries 15 bases between V and J, which are trimmed by 5 bases and 1 base respectively. The CDR3 measures 16 amino acids from cysteine to phenylalanine. The entry retains the CDR3 DNA only, 48 bases that are in frame from base 1. The CDR1 and CDR2 encoded by the germline V gene are MDHEN and SYDVKM. Preparation of the library involved the immunoSEQ multiplex PCR assay. For most patients, genomic DNA was subjected to high-throughput TCR-beta CDR3 sequencing by Adaptive Biotechnologies. Regarding the original processing steps: Adaptive's ImmunoSEQ software supplied the TCR sequencing data for under 20 patients, while MiXCR and VDJtools were used to process a few other patients. CDR3 nucleotide sequences shared by donor and recipient were removed because the origin of these sequences could not be assigned. To be classed as alloreactive, a clone needed at least 2-fold expansion over unstimulated cells and a minimum CFSE-low frequency of 0.002% (template counts) or 0.001% (read counts). Mappable clones were those detected in sequenced pre-transplant spleen, lymph node, or MLR CFSE-low populations of the donor or recipient. Cumulative frequency of alloreactive clones was calculated as a percentage of all sequences weighted by copy number. TCRdb stores this immuneACCESS table with in-frame sequences only. Part of the clones is absent; in the studies checked, under half of the shortfall reflects unresolved V genes, and no reason is known for the rest. V and J calls and clone size are as listed in that table; D and trimming were resolved from the DNA. The sample table shows some 9,800 clones, and more than 75% are seen once. The leading ten clones occupy over 2% of the sample.

Recombination connected TRBV28 to TRBJ1-5; TRBD1 could be the D gene, as 5 bases match. This receptor was taken from a human patient who received an intestinal transplant, so some T cells may come from the graft donor. Sequenced material: PBMCs, taken approximately 47 days after intestinal transplant. The CDR3 is CASSRLSGYSNQPQHF. The sequenced DNA is TGTGCCAGCAGTAGGTTGTCAGGGTACAGCAATCAGCCCCAGCATTTT.